This is a list of T cell receptor beta chains from one sample in a study of CD8 T cells in Susac syndrome. TCRdb re-called the immunoSEQ multiplex PCR reads with MiXCR, one entry per CDR3 protein. The sample yields around 200,000 distinct CDR3 sequences, approximately 94% seen once. The sample comprised CD4+ T cells from PBMCs. The receptors were sampled from a human donor with Susac syndrome. Each CDR3 is given with its conserved first and last residue. Expanded clones get a size class; other rows say once, few or many, or leave the size out.

cdr3_aa: CAISDPQGGPEAFF
v_call: TRBV10-3
j_call: TRBJ1-1
clone_size: .

cdr3_aa: CASSLALTEQETQYF
v_call: TRBV7-2
j_call: TRBJ2-5
clone_size: .

cdr3_aa: CASGSGQGQSTDTQYF
v_call: TRBV12-5
j_call: TRBJ2-3
clone_size: once

cdr3_aa: CASSPGSNQPQHF
v_call: TRBV18
j_call: TRBJ1-5
clone_size: few

cdr3_aa: CASSLKGPQPQHF
v_call: TRBV7-9
j_call: TRBJ1-5
clone_size: .

cdr3_aa: CASRKGSDNEQFF
v_call: TRBV12-3/TRBV12-4
j_call: TRBJ2-1
clone_size: .

cdr3_aa: CSVVGGSANTEAFF
v_call: TRBV29-1
j_call: TRBJ1-1
clone_size: .

cdr3_aa: CASSPGVLGQRNYGYTF
v_call: TRBV3-1
j_call: TRBJ1-2
clone_size: .

cdr3_aa: CASRQGAQETQYF
v_call: TRBV5-1
j_call: TRBJ2-5
clone_size: .

cdr3_aa: CASRLRSSGGSTDTQYF
v_call: TRBV6-1
j_call: TRBJ2-3
clone_size: .

cdr3_aa: CAWTRSVAEQFF
v_call: TRBV30
j_call: TRBJ2-1
clone_size: .

cdr3_aa: CSARDRGQGGYGYTF
v_call: TRBV20-1
j_call: TRBJ1-2
clone_size: .

cdr3_aa: CASSLATGRGIQPQHF
v_call: TRBV7-2
j_call: TRBJ1-5
clone_size: .

cdr3_aa: CSATGTGINNEQFF
v_call: TRBV20-1
j_call: TRBJ2-1
clone_size: .

cdr3_aa: CASSLDGLHASGANVLTF
v_call: TRBV5-6
j_call: TRBJ2-6
clone_size: .

cdr3_aa: CAWSGEVTEAFF
v_call: TRBV30
j_call: TRBJ1-1
clone_size: .

cdr3_aa: CASSLGGGGNQPQHF
v_call: TRBV7-3
j_call: TRBJ1-5
clone_size: .

cdr3_aa: CSVFRTPGNNEQFF
v_call: TRBV29-1
j_call: TRBJ2-1
clone_size: .

cdr3_aa: CASSGHRTEAFF
v_call: TRBV11-2
j_call: TRBJ1-1
clone_size: .

cdr3_aa: CATKSGDLEQYF
v_call: TRBV6-6
j_call: TRBJ2-7
clone_size: .

cdr3_aa: CAWRGSNEQFF
v_call: TRBV30
j_call: TRBJ2-1
clone_size: .

cdr3_aa: CASSSSGYEQYF
v_call: TRBV11-2
j_call: TRBJ2-7
clone_size: .

cdr3_aa: CSANSGGASYEQYF
v_call: TRBV20-1
j_call: TRBJ2-7
clone_size: .

cdr3_aa: CASSWVGGPNQPQHF
v_call: TRBV12-3/TRBV12-4
j_call: TRBJ1-5
clone_size: .

cdr3_aa: CAWILPGHGANVLTF
v_call: TRBV30
j_call: TRBJ2-6
clone_size: .

cdr3_aa: CSASRERGTEAFF
v_call: TRBV20-1
j_call: TRBJ1-1
clone_size: once

cdr3_aa: CASSTHREGEQYF
v_call: TRBV6-1
j_call: TRBJ2-7
clone_size: .

cdr3_aa: CASTLGQGNYGYTF
v_call: TRBV5-6
j_call: TRBJ1-2
clone_size: few

cdr3_aa: CASSPGTESSNQPQHF
v_call: TRBV12-3/TRBV12-4
j_call: TRBJ1-5
clone_size: .

cdr3_aa: CASSRQGANQPQHF
v_call: TRBV12-3/TRBV12-4
j_call: TRBJ1-5
clone_size: few

cdr3_aa: CASSLFQSQGGELFF
v_call: TRBV11-1
j_call: TRBJ2-2
clone_size: .

cdr3_aa: CASRGGGNSPLHF
v_call: TRBV5-6
j_call: TRBJ1-6
clone_size: .

cdr3_aa: CASSIGWGLNQPQHF
v_call: TRBV7-9
j_call: TRBJ1-5
clone_size: .

cdr3_aa: CSARIWLGSGPGTDTQYF
v_call: TRBV20-1
j_call: TRBJ2-3
clone_size: once

cdr3_aa: CASSYSGQGGGYTF
v_call: TRBV6-5
j_call: TRBJ1-2
clone_size: .

cdr3_aa: CSAIPGLAGNEQFF
v_call: TRBV20-1
j_call: TRBJ2-1
clone_size: once

cdr3_aa: CSASLLAVYNEQFF
v_call: TRBV20-1
j_call: TRBJ2-1
clone_size: .

cdr3_aa: CASSTVSDFAGEQFF
v_call: TRBV19
j_call: TRBJ2-1
clone_size: once

cdr3_aa: CSAREGGGSSYEQYF
v_call: TRBV20-1
j_call: TRBJ2-7
clone_size: .

cdr3_aa: CASSRSGEQFF
v_call: TRBV12-3/TRBV12-4
j_call: TRBJ2-1
clone_size: .

cdr3_aa: CSVLAGGQETQYF
v_call: TRBV20-1
j_call: TRBJ2-5
clone_size: .

cdr3_aa: CSAREAASNSPLHF
v_call: TRBV20-1
j_call: TRBJ1-6
clone_size: .

cdr3_aa: CASGLLVGSSYEQYF
v_call: TRBV5-1
j_call: TRBJ2-7
clone_size: .

cdr3_aa: CSARDLKSASGGNNEQFF
v_call: TRBV20-1
j_call: TRBJ2-1
clone_size: .

cdr3_aa: CASSLARLAGTDTQYF
v_call: TRBV5-1
j_call: TRBJ2-3
clone_size: .

cdr3_aa: CAWSLRLATYSGANVLTF
v_call: TRBV30
j_call: TRBJ2-6
clone_size: .

cdr3_aa: CASSQTDTSYEQYF
v_call: TRBV3-1
j_call: TRBJ2-7
clone_size: .

cdr3_aa: CASRGANYGYTF
v_call: TRBV19
j_call: TRBJ1-2
clone_size: .

cdr3_aa: CASSNSRTQETQYF
v_call: TRBV6-6
j_call: TRBJ2-5
clone_size: .

cdr3_aa: CASSSGTSDDTQYF
v_call: TRBV4-3
j_call: TRBJ2-3
clone_size: .